The clone carrying this TCR beta chain was found a few times. The antigen is undetermined. In TCRdb, the RT-PCR reads were re-called with MiXCR into one record per CDR3 protein. The table records approximately 500,000 distinct CDR3 sequences, 10% to 15% of them present only once. The entry originates in a study of response to subunit inactivated influenza vaccine. General study results and limits: There was a suggestion from the authors that each seasonal influenza vaccination recruits few new T cells.

Germline V gene data show CDR1 as SEHNR and CDR2 as FQNEAQ (reference sequence). The CDR3 has 17 residues. The V gene lost 5 bases and the J gene lost 4 bases, with 24 bases spanning the gap. The genes are TRBV7-9 and TRBJ2-7; D possibly matches TRBD1 or TRBD2 (5 bases each). Sequencing used PBMCs from blood, obtained 40 to 50 days after vaccination. This TCR derives from a man between 45 and 60 years old who received an inactivated influenza vaccine. The CDR3 reads CASSPQRGRAPAYEQYF. CDR3 nucleotide sequence: TGTGCCAGCAGCCCACAGAGGGGAAGGGCCCCAGCTTACGAGCAGTACTTC.